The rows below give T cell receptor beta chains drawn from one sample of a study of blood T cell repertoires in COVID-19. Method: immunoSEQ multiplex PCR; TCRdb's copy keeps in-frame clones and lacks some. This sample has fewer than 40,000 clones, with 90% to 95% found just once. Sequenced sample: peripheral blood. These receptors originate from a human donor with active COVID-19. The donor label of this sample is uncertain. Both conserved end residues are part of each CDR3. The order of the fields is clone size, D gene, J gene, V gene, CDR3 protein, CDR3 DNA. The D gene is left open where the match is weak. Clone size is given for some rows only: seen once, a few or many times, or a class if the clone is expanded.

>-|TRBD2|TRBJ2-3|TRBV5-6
CASSYGLVGYF
TGTGCCAGCAGCTACGGACTAGTAGGGTATTTT
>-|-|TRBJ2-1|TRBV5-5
CASSFRSGKSSYNEQFF
TGTGCCAGCAGCTTTCGAAGCGGAAAAAGCTCCTACAATGAGCAGTTCTTC
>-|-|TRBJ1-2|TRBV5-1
CASSVNRESDGYTF
TGCGCCAGCAGCGTAAACAGGGAGTCCGATGGCTACACCTTC
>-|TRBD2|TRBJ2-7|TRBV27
CASSLGGRDEQYF
TGTGCCAGCAGTTTAGGGGGGAGGGACGAGCAGTACTTC
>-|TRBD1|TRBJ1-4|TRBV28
CASSFQGAIREKLFF
TGTGCCAGCAGTTTCCAGGGGGCGATACGGGAAAAACTGTTTTTT
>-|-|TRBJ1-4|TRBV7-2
CASSPARATNEKLFF
TGTGCCAGCAGCCCAGCGAGAGCAACTAATGAAAAACTGTTTTTT
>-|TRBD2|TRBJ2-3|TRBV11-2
CASSPTSGGVTDTQYF
TGTGCCAGCAGCCCCACTAGCGGGGGGGTCACAGATACGCAGTATTTT
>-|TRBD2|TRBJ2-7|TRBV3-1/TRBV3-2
CASRKGGEGFHEQYF
TGTGCCAGCAGAAAGGGAGGGGAGGGGTTCCACGAGCAGTACTTC
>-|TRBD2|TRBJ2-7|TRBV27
CASSPIAGGSYEQYF
TGTGCCAGCAGTCCGATAGCGGGGGGATCCTACGAGCAGTACTTC
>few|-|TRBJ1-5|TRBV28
CASSLGQSGQPQHF
TGTGCCAGCAGTTTAGGACAGTCGGGTCAGCCCCAGCATTTT
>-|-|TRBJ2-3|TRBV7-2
CASSLVVRNTDTQYF
TGTGCCAGCAGCTTAGTGGTGAGGAACACAGATACGCAGTATTTT
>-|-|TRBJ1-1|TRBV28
CASSFPGLGGAEAFF
TGTGCCAGCAGTTTCCCGGGTCTGGGGGGGGCTGAAGCTTTCTTT
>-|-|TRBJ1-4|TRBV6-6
CASRLRDSLNEKLFF
TGTGCCAGCAGACTCCGGGACTCCCTTAATGAAAAACTGTTTTTT
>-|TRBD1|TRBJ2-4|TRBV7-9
CASSPDRGAENIQYF
TGTGCCAGCAGCCCTGACAGGGGGGCGGAAAACATTCAGTACTTC
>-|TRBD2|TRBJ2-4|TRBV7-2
CASTLSGTSSIQYF
TGTGCCAGCACCTTATCCGGGACTAGCTCCATTCAGTACTTC
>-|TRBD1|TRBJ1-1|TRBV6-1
CASSALTGGPNTEAFF
TGTGCCAGCAGTGCATTGACAGGGGGCCCGAACACTGAAGCTTTCTTT
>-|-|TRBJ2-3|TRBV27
CASSSPPPRRSTDTQYF
TGTGCCAGCAGCTCACCTCCCCCTCGCCGGAGCACAGATACGCAGTATTTT
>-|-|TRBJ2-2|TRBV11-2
CASSWDFYTGELFF
TGTGCCAGCAGCTGGGACTTCTACACCGGGGAGCTGTTTTTT
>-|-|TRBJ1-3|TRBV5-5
CASSLAPTGSLSGNTIYF
TGTGCCAGCAGCTTGGCCCCCACAGGTTCCCTCTCTGGAAACACCATATATTTT
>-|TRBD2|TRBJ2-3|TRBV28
CASSRIASGRRAQYF
TGTGCCAGCAGTCGAATTGCTAGCGGGAGGAGGGCGCAGTATTTT
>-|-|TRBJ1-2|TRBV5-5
CASHNPRAGDYGYTF
TGTGCCAGCCATAACCCCCGGGCAGGGGACTATGGCTACACCTTC
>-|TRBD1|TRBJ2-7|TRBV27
CASSLTGGGYEQYF
TGTGCCAGCAGCCTCACAGGGGGAGGCTACGAGCAGTACTTC
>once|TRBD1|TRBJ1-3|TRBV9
CASSETQGAVFGNTIYF
TGTGCCAGCAGCGAGACACAGGGGGCTGTCTTTGGAAACACCATATATTTT
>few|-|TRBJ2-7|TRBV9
CASSVAGAPEQYF
TGTGCCAGCAGCGTAGCAGGGGCCCCTGAGCAGTACTTC
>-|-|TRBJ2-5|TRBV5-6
CASSSGGAGLQETQYF
TGTGCCAGCAGCTCTGGGGGCGCCGGCCTCCAAGAGACCCAGTACTTC
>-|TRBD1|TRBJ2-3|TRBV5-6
CASSGDRVRLDTQYF
TGTGCCAGCAGCGGGGACAGGGTGCGCCTCGATACGCAGTATTTT
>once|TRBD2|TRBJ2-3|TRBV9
CASSAPIGAGGPTDTQYF
TGTGCCAGCAGCGCACCAATTGGCGCGGGAGGGCCCACAGATACGCAGTATTTT
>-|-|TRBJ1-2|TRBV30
CAWAITGGYGYTF
TGTGCCTGGGCTATAACGGGGGGTTATGGCTACACCTTC
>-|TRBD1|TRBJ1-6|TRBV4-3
CASSRGDRGNSPLHF
TGCGCCAGCAGCCGCGGGGACAGGGGAAATTCACCCCTCCACTTT
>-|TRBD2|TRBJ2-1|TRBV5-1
CASSSAGGYNEQFF
TGCGCCAGCAGCTCCGCGGGGGGATACAATGAGCAGTTCTTC
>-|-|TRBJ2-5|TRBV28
CASSLVQGKTQYF
TGTGCCAGCAGTTTAGTCCAGGGGAAGACCCAGTACTTC
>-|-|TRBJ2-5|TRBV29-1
CSARPPTGQETQYF
TGCAGCGCCCGTCCGCCGACAGGCCAAGAGACCCAGTACTTC
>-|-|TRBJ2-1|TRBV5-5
CASSLIGDNEQFF
TGTGCCAGCAGCTTAATAGGGGACAATGAGCAGTTCTTC
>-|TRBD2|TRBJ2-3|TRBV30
CAWSRKGLAGGDTQYF
TGTGCCTGGAGTCGAAAGGGGCTAGCGGGGGGAGATACGCAGTATTTT
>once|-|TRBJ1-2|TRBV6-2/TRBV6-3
CASSLTGGRYGYTF
TGTGCCAGCAGTTTGACGGGGGGACGGTATGGCTACACCTTC
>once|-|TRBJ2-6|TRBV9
CASSGTGYGANVLTF
TGTGCCAGCAGCGGTACAGGGTACGGGGCCAACGTCCTGACTTTC
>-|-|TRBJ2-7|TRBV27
CASSLDSYEQYF
TGTGCCAGCAGCCTAGACAGCTACGAGCAGTACTTC
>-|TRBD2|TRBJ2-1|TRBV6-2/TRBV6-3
CASSYSKTSGSYNEQFF
TGTGCCAGCAGTTACTCGAAGACTAGCGGGAGCTACAATGAGCAGTTCTTC
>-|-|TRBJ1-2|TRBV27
CASSLGGVDGYTF
TGTGCCAGCAGTTTGGGGGGGGTCGATGGCTACACCTTC
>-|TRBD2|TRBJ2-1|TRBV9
CASSVGFSGRAEQFF
TGTGCCAGCAGCGTAGGTTTTAGCGGGAGGGCCGAGCAGTTCTTC
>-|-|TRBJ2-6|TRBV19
CASSISSGANVLTF
TGTGCCAGTAGTATTAGCTCTGGGGCCAACGTCCTGACTTTC
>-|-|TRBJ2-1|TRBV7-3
CASSTDSAYNEQFF
TGTGCCAGCAGCACGGACAGTGCCTACAATGAGCAGTTCTTC
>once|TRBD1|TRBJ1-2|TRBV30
CAWSVKAGQGGYGYTF
TGTGCCTGGAGTGTAAAGGCTGGCCAGGGGGGCTATGGCTACACCTTC
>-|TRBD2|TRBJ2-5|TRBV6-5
CASSLGLGGRETQYF
TGTGCCAGCAGCCTGGGACTAGGAGGGCGGGAGACCCAGTACTTC
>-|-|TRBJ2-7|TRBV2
CASSEVRPGDF
TGTGCCAGCAGTGAAGTACGACCGGGGGACTTC
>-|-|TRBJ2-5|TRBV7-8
CASSPGAGGKNQETQYF
TGTGCCAGCAGCCCCGGGGCGGGCGGGAAAAACCAAGAGACCCAGTACTTC
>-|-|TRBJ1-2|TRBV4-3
CASSQEVRQEQTPDGYTF
TGCGCCAGCAGCCAAGAGGTCCGACAGGAGCAAACCCCGGATGGCTACACCTTC
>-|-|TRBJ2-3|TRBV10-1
CASSASGRGISGTQYF
TGCGCCAGCAGCGCCTCAGGGCGGGGAATTTCAGGTACGCAGTATTTT